This T cell receptor beta chain was recorded in a study of PD-L1 blockade in urothelial cancer (dated by TCRdb to about 2017). About the investigation overall: All patients started therapy in about 2014 and received atezolizumab 1,200 mg intravenously every 3 weeks. About 90% of the roughly 29 patients were males with bladder-origin urothelial cancer, and 18 of 29 reported a prior smoking history. An ECOG performance status of 0 or 1 was recorded for the patients, and 0 to 3 prior chemotherapy regimens had been received by the patients. Blood samples were analyzed at two time points: 3 weeks after treatment start (second dose) and 6 weeks after treatment start. A median of roughly 140,000 T cells and 85,000 or so unique TCRs was obtained from blood samples, and a median clonality of approximately 0.086 was observed. Somatic, immune and clinical correlates of response to PD-L1 blockade with atezolizumab in urothelial cancer were the focus of an exploratory multi-omic analysis. Pretreatment tumor samples, along with matched peripheral blood collected serially before and after atezolizumab treatment, underwent TCR sequencing. Durable clinical benefit was defined as progression-free survival longer than 6 months, and TCR features were also tested against progression-free and overall survival. Whole exome sequencing and RNA sequencing of pretreatment tumors were performed alongside TCR sequencing in the same patients. Under 10 patients achieved durable clinical benefit and roughly 20 did not. Pretreatment blood TCR-seq was available for fewer than 30 patients, at least one posttreatment blood collection was obtained for about 25 patients, and tumor TCR-seq was available for about 25 patients. The full study reports these points: Small sample size (n ≈ 29) and many exploratory analyses mean the results are intended to be hypothesis-generating. Greater expansion of tumor-associated TCR clones in peripheral blood 3 weeks after the start of treatment was observed in patients with durable benefit (n ≈ 20, p = 0.022). A pretreatment peripheral blood TCR clonality below the median was linked to improved progression-free and overall survival.

The intended sense of this specimen's time point label: peripheral blood 6 weeks after treatment start. A cohort of approximately 31 patients with locally advanced or metastatic urothelial carcinoma, treated at Memorial Sloan Kettering on a trial protocol, was included. Peripheral blood mononuclear cells were collected pretreatment and during treatment, with between 1 and 8 total time points per patient. The Qiagen DNeasy Blood extraction kit was used to purify genomic DNA from total PBMCs and from tumor samples. PBMCs were collected pretreatment and during treatment, and were isolated and stored as previously described. The germline V gene yields SNHLY for CDR1 and FYNNEI for CDR2. Here V drops 0 bases and J drops 2 bases, and the junction holds 7 bases not matched to any gene. The CDR3 starts with the cysteine, ends with the phenylalanine, and has 17 residues. Only the CDR3 DNA is retained, 51 bases long and in frame from the first base.

Comments on this clone: The antigen it binds to is not known. Base-call qualities are not available, and no considerably larger clone is one nucleotide away.

Synthetic TCR analog templates were spiked into each PCR to estimate absolute template abundance from read counts. The immunoSEQ assay was used to amplify TCRbeta CDR3 regions from genomic DNA with bias-controlled V and J gene primers. Rearranged TCRbeta segments were sequenced at approximately 20X coverage. The paper's data handling went like this. Sequencing errors were corrected by clustering and CDR3s were annotated against IMGT to assign V, D and J genes. Only productive TCRbeta rearrangements were used in downstream analyses, excluding out-of-frame or stop-codon sequences. Clonality was calculated as one minus the Shannon entropy normalized by the log of the number of unique productive sequences. Clones differing between time points or between blood and tumor were identified by Fisher's exact test with Benjamini-Hochberg correction at adjusted p below 0.01. Imported from immuneACCESS, the table was reduced by TCRdb to in-frame sequences with V and J called. These copies leave out some clones; in studies compared against another copy, an unresolved V gene accounts for under half, and the cause of the remainder is not known. That table is the source of V, J and clone size, and D and trimming were worked out from the DNA. In this sample the table shows under 85,000 clones, roughly 90% of which occur a single time. Approximately 0.89% of the sample is held by the ten biggest clonotypes.

This specimen was PBMCs, taken around atezolizumab (anti-PD-L1) treatment. The V gene is TRBV2 and the J gene is TRBJ2-1, with TRBD2 matching 7 junction bases. The clonotype comes from a woman over 75 with urothelial cancer. The CDR3: CASSEAPRTRPYNEQFF. Here is the DNA: TGTGCCAGCAGTGAAGCGCCGCGGACTAGACCCTACAATGAGCAGTTCTTC.